Listed here are 4 T cell receptor beta chains from one sample, sequenced in a study of OX40 agonist ivuxolimab in advanced cancers. Produced via immunoSEQ multiplex PCR; TCRdb's table is partial and in-frame only. The sample has around 70,000 clones; roughly four fifths are singletons. The material was CD4+ or CD8+ T cells sorted from blood, obtained in a trial of the OX40 agonist ivuxolimab. Receptors were obtained from an adult with an advanced solid tumor such as melanoma, head and neck, liver or kidney cancer.

The chain joins TRBV4-1 to TRBJ2-7; no reliable D call. The CDR3 extends over 13 amino acids. In germline, CDR1 is MGHRA, CDR2 YSYEKL. With 2 bases removed from V and 2 bases from J, the gap between germline ends came to 7 bases. The CDR3 region is CASSQLGTYEQYF. The CDR3 coding sequence is TGCGCCAGCAGCCAACTGGGAACCTACGAGCAGTACTTC.

This clone was seen only a few times. CDR3 protein: CASSESRDTQYF. The CDR3 DNA is TGTGCCAGCAGTGAAAGCCGGGATACGCAGTATTTT. The V gene is TRBV2, the J gene TRBJ2-3; D is uncertain. V was clipped by 2 bases and J by 6 bases, with 6 bases between them. CDR1 SNHLY and CDR2 FYNNEI come from the germline V gene. The CDR3 covers 12 residues. Drawing the rest from reference TRBV2 and TRBJ2-3, the complete variable domain is EPEVTQTPSHQVTQMGQEVILRCVPISNHLYFYWYRQILGQKVEFLVSFYNNEISEKSEIFDDQFSVERPDGSNFTLKIRSTKLEDSAMYFCASSESRDTQYFGPGTRLTVL.

The gene calls are TRBV10-3 and TRBJ2-2; D is possibly TRBD2 (6 bases). The CDR3 length is 14 residues. Germline-derived CDR1 and CDR2 are ENHRY and SYGVKD. V lost 6 bases and J lost 2, with 10 bases in between. The DNA for the CDR3 is TGTGCCATCAGAAGGGACTTTAACACCGGGGAGCTGTTTTTT. This translates into CAIRRDFNTGELFF.

This clone was found once. The V and J genes are TRBV15 and TRBJ1-1, with D maybe TRBD1 (6 bases). Per the germline V gene, CDR1 is LNHNV and CDR2 is YYDKDF (reference sequence). This CDR3 spans 15 amino acids. V was cut by 1 base and J by 5 bases, with 14 bases left in between. CDR3 sequence reads: CATSRGGLRGTEAFF. The CDR3 DNA reads as TGTGCCACCAGCAGAGGTGGACTTAGGGGGACTGAAGCTTTCTTT.